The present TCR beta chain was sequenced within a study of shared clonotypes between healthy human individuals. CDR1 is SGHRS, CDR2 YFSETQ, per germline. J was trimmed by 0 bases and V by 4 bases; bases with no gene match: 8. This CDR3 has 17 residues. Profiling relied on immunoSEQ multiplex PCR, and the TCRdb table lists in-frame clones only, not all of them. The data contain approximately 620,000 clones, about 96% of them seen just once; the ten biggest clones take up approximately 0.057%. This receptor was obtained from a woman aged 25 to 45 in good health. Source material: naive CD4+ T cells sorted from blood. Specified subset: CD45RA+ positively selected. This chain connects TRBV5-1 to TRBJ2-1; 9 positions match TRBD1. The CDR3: CASSTVPGQGSYNEQFF. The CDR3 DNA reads TGCGCCAGCAGCACTGTCCCGGGACAGGGCTCCTACAATGAGCAGTTCTTC.